This T cell receptor beta chain was observed in a study of blood T cell repertoires in COVID-19. Looking at the study overall: Specimens from acute and convalescent COVID-19 originated in the United States, Italy and Spain. Nucleic acid was either cDNA or gDNA, and it came from T cells, B-cell-depleted T cells, or PBMCs.

As processed by the authors: Amplifying reference gene primers gave estimates of nucleated cell counts. Method: immunoSEQ multiplex PCR; TCRdb's copy keeps in-frame clones and lacks some. V, J and clone size derive from that table, while D and trimming were established from the DNA sequence. This sample carries approximately 31,000 clones, 90% to 95% of them seen once, and the ten largest clones take approximately 3.7%. V lost 3 bases to trimming and J lost 6 bases, with 10 bases between them. The CDR3 length is 13 residues. Germline V gene lookup returns CDR1 SGHTA and CDR2 FQGNSA. The V and J genes are TRBV7-2 and TRBJ2-3; TRBD1 is a possible D gene (6 bases). The TCR originated in a man between 60 and 75 years old with acute or convalescent COVID-19. The sequencing input was peripheral blood. CDR3 loop: CASSLGAPDTQYF. For the CDR3, the DNA is TGTGCCAGCAGCTTGGGGGCCCCGGATACGCAGTATTTT.